The clone carrying this T cell receptor beta chain was recorded a few times. Profiling relied on immunoSEQ multiplex PCR, and the TCRdb table lists in-frame clones only, not all of them. The table lists 150,000 to 200,000 clones, more than 90% of them singletons. The sample is drawn from a study of T cell responses to AZD1222 COVID-19 vaccine. With 7 bases removed from V and 5 bases from J, the gap between germline ends came to 11 bases. The CDR3 contains 12 residues. The specimen comprised peripheral blood, sampled on day 0 of AZD1222 vaccination. This clonotype was obtained from an adult in good health. The chain has TRBV12-3 or TRBV12-4 and TRBJ1-2; D is undetermined. DNA for the CDR3: TGTGCCAGCACCTTCGGAGGGTATGGCTACACCTTC. Amino acid sequence: CASTFGGYGYTF.